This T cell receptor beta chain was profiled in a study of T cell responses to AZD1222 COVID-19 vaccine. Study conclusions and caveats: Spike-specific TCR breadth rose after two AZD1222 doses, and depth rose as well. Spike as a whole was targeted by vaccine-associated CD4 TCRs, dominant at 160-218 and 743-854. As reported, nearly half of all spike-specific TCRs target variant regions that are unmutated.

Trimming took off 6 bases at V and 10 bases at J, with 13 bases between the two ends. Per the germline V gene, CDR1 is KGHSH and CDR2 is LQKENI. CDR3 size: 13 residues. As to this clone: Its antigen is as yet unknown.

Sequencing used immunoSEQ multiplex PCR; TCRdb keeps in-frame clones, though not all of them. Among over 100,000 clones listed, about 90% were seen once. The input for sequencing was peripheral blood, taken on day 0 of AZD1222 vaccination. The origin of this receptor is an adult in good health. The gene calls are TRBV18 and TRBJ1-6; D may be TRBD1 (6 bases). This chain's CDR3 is CASSPTGFSPLHF. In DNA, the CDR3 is TGTGCCAGCTCGCCTACAGGGTTCTCACCCCTCCACTTT.